This TCR beta chain was found in a study of identical twins. Germline lookup yields CDR1 WNHNN and CDR2 SYGVQD (reference sequence). This CDR3 is built from 13 residues. The V end lost 6 bases, the J end lost 10 bases, and 17 bases lay between the germline ends. A template switching step contributed a universal primer site, while unique molecular identifiers were present in the cDNA. MiXCR, applied by TCRdb to the 5' RACE reads, yields one record per CDR3 protein. The repertoire consists of under 900,000 distinct CDR3 sequences, with approximately 18% occurring once and the leading ten covering less than 15%. The same sample was also used in a study of T cells expressing NK-cell markers. In that study: Top CD8+ clonotypes included the dominant CD3+CD56+NKG2C+ clonotypes in five to seven donors.

The chain recombines TRBV10-1 with TRBJ2-3; D not certain. The receptor was derived from a woman aged 18 to 35 in good health. The specimen sequenced was PBMCs. For the CDR3, the DNA is TGCGCCAGCAGCGGAACACCAGAAAGAGCGCAGTATTTT. As protein: CASSGTPERAQYF.